This T cell receptor (beta chain) came from a study of T cells after yellow fever vaccination. One entry per CDR3 protein results from TCRdb running MiXCR on the 5' RACE reads. The sample has about 58,000 distinct CDR3 sequences; around 5.4% are singletons. V was clipped by 4 bases and J by 0 bases; unmatched bases: 12. Germline CDR1 reads SGHDT; CDR2 reads YYEEEE. The CDR3 spans 17 residues. This clonotype was sampled from a man aged 18 to 35 who received the YFV17D yellow fever vaccine. The chain couples TRBV5-6 to TRBJ1-1, with 7 bases fitting TRBD1. Source: PBMCs, either bulk or a sorted T-cell subset (CD4+, CD8+, memory, or dextramer-sorted; not recorded which), taken on the day of the yellow fever booster vaccination. The CDR3 sequence: CASSAPFDRALNTEAFF. For the CDR3, the DNA is TGTGCCAGCAGCGCCCCCTTCGACAGGGCCCTGAACACTGAAGCTTTCTTT.